This TCR beta chain was sequenced for a study of Graves' ophthalmopathy and Graves' hyperthyroidism. Background on the study: Calling hyperthyroidism stable required that no ophthalmopathy show up within 18 months of follow-up. Study-level points and caveats: Clonotypes were expanded in thyroid at above 0.001 frequency, and most also appeared in blood.

There are a few counts of this clonotype. What it recognizes is unknown. Germline V CDR1 and CDR2: MRHNA, SNTAGT. Trimming pared 2 bases from V and 0 bases from J, leaving 8 bases between. CDR3 length equals 15 residues. The authors amplified TCR beta CDR3 regions, and they did so from RNA transcripts for repertoire sequencing. HTBI primers were used in a first-round RT-PCR, which preceded a second-round multiplex PCR. TCRdb analysed the multiplex PCR reads with MiXCR anew, one entry per CDR3 protein. The sample contains more than 1,000,000 distinct CDR3 sequences, about 36% of which appear only once. The material sequenced was peripheral blood or thyroid tissue (not recorded which). The rearrangement joins TRBV6-4 to TRBJ2-1, with D possibly being TRBD2 (5 bases). The receptor's source is an adult man with Graves' hyperthyroidism. This CDR3 reads CASSDGSGSYNEQFF. The CDR3 nucleotides read TGTGCCAGCAGTGACGGGAGCGGCTCCTACAATGAGCAGTTCTTC.